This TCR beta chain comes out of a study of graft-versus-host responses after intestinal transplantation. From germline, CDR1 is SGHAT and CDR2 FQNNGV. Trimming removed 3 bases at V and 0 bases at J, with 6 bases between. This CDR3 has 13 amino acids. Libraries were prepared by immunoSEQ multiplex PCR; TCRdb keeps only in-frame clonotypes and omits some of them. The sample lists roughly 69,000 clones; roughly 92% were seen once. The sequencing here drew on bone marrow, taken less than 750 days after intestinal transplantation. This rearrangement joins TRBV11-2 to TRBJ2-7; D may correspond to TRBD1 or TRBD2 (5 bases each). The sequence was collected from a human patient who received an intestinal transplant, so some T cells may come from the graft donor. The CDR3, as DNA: TGTGCCAGCAGCTTTGGGACCTCCTACGAGCAGTACTTC. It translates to CASSFGTSYEQYF.